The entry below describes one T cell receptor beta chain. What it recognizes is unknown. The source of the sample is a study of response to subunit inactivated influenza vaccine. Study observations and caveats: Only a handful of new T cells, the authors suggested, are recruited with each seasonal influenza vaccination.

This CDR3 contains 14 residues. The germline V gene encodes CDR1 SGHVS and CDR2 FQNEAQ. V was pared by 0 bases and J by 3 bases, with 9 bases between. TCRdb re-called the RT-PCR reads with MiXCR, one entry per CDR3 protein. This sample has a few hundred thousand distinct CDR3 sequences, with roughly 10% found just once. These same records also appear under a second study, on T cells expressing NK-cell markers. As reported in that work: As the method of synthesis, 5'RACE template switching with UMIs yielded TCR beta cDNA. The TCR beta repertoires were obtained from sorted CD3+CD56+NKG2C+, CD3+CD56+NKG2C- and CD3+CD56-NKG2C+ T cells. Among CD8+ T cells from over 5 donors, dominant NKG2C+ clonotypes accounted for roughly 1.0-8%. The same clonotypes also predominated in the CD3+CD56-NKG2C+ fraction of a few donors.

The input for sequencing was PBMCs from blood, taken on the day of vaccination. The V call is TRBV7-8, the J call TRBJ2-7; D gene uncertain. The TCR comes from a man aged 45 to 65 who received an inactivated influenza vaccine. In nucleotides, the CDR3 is TGTGCCAGCAGCTTAGCCGGTCAGAACTACGAGCAGTACTTC. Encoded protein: CASSLAGQNYEQYF.